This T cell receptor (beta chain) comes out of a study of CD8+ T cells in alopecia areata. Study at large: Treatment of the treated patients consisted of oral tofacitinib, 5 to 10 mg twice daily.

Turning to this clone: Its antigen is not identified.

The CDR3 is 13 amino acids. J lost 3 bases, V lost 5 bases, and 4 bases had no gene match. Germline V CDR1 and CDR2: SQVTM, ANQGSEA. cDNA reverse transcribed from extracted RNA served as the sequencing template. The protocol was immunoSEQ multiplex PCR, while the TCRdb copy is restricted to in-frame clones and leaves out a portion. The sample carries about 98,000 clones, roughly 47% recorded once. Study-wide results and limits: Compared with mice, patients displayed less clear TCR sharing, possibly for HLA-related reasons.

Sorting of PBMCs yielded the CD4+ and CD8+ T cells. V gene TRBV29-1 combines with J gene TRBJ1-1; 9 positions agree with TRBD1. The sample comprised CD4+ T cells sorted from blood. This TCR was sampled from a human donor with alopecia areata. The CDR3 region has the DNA TGCAGCGTTAACAGGGGGCAAGACACTGAAGCTTTCTTT. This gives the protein CSVNRGQDTEAFF.